This T cell receptor (beta chain) was retrieved from a study of OX40 agonist ivuxolimab in advanced cancers. Study-wide context: Aged roughly 23 to 79 with a mean of about 60 years, they were approximately 80% male.

Clones were read by immunoSEQ multiplex PCR, and TCRdb kept only the in-frame ones, dropping some. This table holds approximately 82,000 clones, under 90% found once. The length of the CDR3 is 17 residues. Germline CDR1 reads MGHRA; CDR2 reads YSYEKL. With 0 bases clipped from V and 7 bases from J, the junction kept 12 bases outside the gene matches. The sequencing used CD4+ or CD8+ T cells sorted from blood, collected in a trial of the OX40 agonist ivuxolimab. The chain has TRBV4-1 and TRBJ2-3; 8 bases line up with TRBD2. The source is an adult with an advanced solid tumor such as melanoma, head and neck, liver or kidney cancer. The CDR3 reads CASSQDIRPGGPNTQYF. The CDR3 nucleotides are TGCGCCAGCAGCCAAGATATCCGGCCGGGAGGGCCAAATACGCAGTATTTT.